Below, 14 T cell receptor beta chains from the same sample are listed, as sequenced in a study of cytomegalovirus exposure and HLA in healthy donors. The PCR employed 60 Vbeta primers together with 13 Jbeta primers. The assay was immunoSEQ multiplex PCR, and TCRdb's table has in-frame clones only and misses some. Among some 150,000 clones, about 72% were seen once, and the ten largest hold 2% to 3%. The sample was PBMCs. Receptor source: a human donor in good health.

This clone was seen just once. This chain connects TRBV18 to TRBJ1-5; a possible D gene is TRBD1 (5 bases). CDR3 length: 15 amino acids. CDR1 and CDR2 from the germline V gene are KGHSH and LQKENI. Between the trimmed V and J ends, which lost 8 bases and 0 bases, there was a span of 14 bases. CDR3 DNA sequence: TGTGCCAGCGGGGCGAATAGAGATAGCAATCAGCCCCAGCATTTT. Translated, it gives CASGANRDSNQPQHF.

The CDR3 reads CAISPGQGARWTEAFF. CDR3 nucleotides: TGTGCCATCAGCCCAGGACAGGGGGCGCGTTGGACTGAAGCTTTCTTT. The chain combines TRBV10-3 with TRBJ1-1; 11 bases agree with TRBD1. V dropped 6 bases and J dropped 5; count of bases not matched to a gene: 11. This CDR3 spans 16 amino acids. Germline V gene sequence: CDR1 ENHRY, CDR2 SYGVKD.

J is TRBJ1-1 and V is TRBV7-3, with TRBD1 matching over 8 bases. This CDR3 has 19 amino acids. V shed 4 bases and J 4 bases; nucleotides not matched to a gene: 20. CDR1 is SGHTA, CDR2 FQGTGA, per germline. As DNA, the CDR3 is TGTGCCAGCAGCTACTCCCGGTTGGTACAGGGGGTCATCGGCACTGAAGCTTTCTTT. Encoded protein: CASSYSRLVQGVIGTEAFF.

The chain's CDR3 is CASSDSGQMNTEAFF. CDR3 DNA sequence: TGTGCCAGCAGTGACTCCGGACAGATGAACACTGAAGCTTTCTTT. This chain uses TRBV6-4 with TRBJ1-1; D might be TRBD1 (6 bases). CDR3 length: 15 amino acids. V dropped 0 bases and J dropped 0 bases, with 8 bases sitting between them. CDR1 and CDR2 (germline): MRHNA, SNTAGT.

The chain recombines TRBV4-3 with TRBJ1-6; D might be TRBD1 (5 bases). V was trimmed by 1 base and J by 7 bases, leaving 17 bases between them. This CDR3 is built from 17 residues. CDR1 is LGHNA and CDR2 is YSLEER in the germline V gene. The CDR3 reads CASSQAVSGDRNSPLHF. Written as DNA, the CDR3 is TGCGCCAGCAGCCAAGCGGTATCGGGGGATAGAAATTCACCCCTCCACTTT.

The chain is built from TRBV4-1 and TRBJ1-1; D is ambiguous. This CDR3 has 16 amino acids. Germline loops: CDR1 MGHRA, CDR2 YSYEKL. V lost 3 bases and J lost 1, with 15 bases in between. The CDR3 loop reads CASSHRHLTANTEAFF. The DNA for the CDR3 is TGCGCCAGCAGCCACCGCCACCTCACAGCGAACACTGAAGCTTTCTTT.

This sequence joins TRBV15 and TRBJ2-1; TRBD1 aligns across 10 bases. There are 15 residues in the CDR3. Losses at the gene ends were 1 base for V and 6 bases for J; bases not matched to a gene: 3. Germline-derived CDR1 and CDR2 are LNHNV and YYDKDF (reference sequence). The CDR3 here is CATSRGGQGLNEQFF. The CDR3 bases are TGTGCCACCAGCAGAGGGGGACAGGGGCTCAATGAGCAGTTCTTC. The variable domain in full, completed from reference TRBV15 and TRBJ2-1, reads DAMVIQNPRYQVTQFGKPVTLSCSQTLNHNVMYWYQQKSSQAPKLLFHYYDKDFNNEADTPDNFQSRRPNTSFCFLDIRSPGLGDTAMYLCATSRGGQGLNEQFFGPGTRLTVL.

The chain uses TRBV19 and TRBJ1-1; D call uncertain. The CDR3 sequence is 14 residues long. CDR1 is LNHDA and CDR2 is SQIVND in the germline V gene (reference sequence). V dropped 3 bases and J dropped 3 bases, with 11 bases sitting between them. The CDR3 DNA follows: TGTGCCAGTAGTATTGGAGGCCAACACACTGAAGCTTTCTTT. Its translation: CASSIGGQHTEAFF.

This chain links TRBV10-3 with TRBJ2-7, with 8 nucleotides matching TRBD1. With V trimmed by 0 bases and J by 5 bases, 3 bases remained unmatched. The CDR3 consists of 14 residues. Germline V lookup: CDR1 ENHRY, CDR2 SYGVKD. The DNA for the CDR3 is TGTGCCATCAGTGAGTCCAGGGGGCACGACGAGCAGTACTTC. It translates to CAISESRGHDEQYF.

The J gene is TRBJ1-2, the V gene TRBV28; D remains ambiguous. The V end lost 4 bases, the J end lost 0 bases, and 15 bases lay between the germline ends. CDR3 length: 16 amino acids. CDR1 and CDR2 from the germline V gene are MDHEN and SYDVKM. CDR3 coding DNA: TGTGCCAGCAGTTCCCCGTCGACGGGGACTAACTATGGCTACACCTTC. It is translated as CASSSPSTGTNYGYTF.

V is TRBV14 and J is TRBJ2-7, with 15 bases lining up with TRBD2. CDR1 and CDR2 from the germline V gene are SGHDN and FVKESK. This CDR3 is built from 18 residues. V dropped 4 bases and J dropped 1; count of bases not matched to a gene: 8. CDR3 residues: CASSPGLAGGPLSYEQYF. CDR3 in DNA: TGTGCCAGCAGCCCTGGACTAGCGGGGGGGCCGCTGTCCTACGAGCAGTACTTC.

The chain has TRBV7-3 and TRBJ2-2; D not certain. CDR3 size: 17 residues. Germline loops: CDR1 SGHTA, CDR2 FQGTGA. With 5 bases removed from V and 0 bases from J, the gap between germline ends came to 16 bases. CDR3 nucleotide sequence: TGTGCCAGCAGCCCAGGTCAGCATTGGCCGAACACCGGGGAGCTGTTTTTT. It codes for CASSPGQHWPNTGELFF.

This clone was counted only a few times. The chain employs TRBV7-9 and TRBJ1-1; D might be TRBD1 (6 bases). This CDR3 spans 16 amino acids. Germline-derived CDR1 and CDR2 are SEHNR and FQNEAQ (reference sequence). The ends were cut back, 1 base at V and 0 bases at J, with 12 bases in the middle. The chain's CDR3 is CASSLGAGALNTEAFF. As DNA, the CDR3 is TGTGCCAGCAGCTTAGGGGCAGGGGCCTTGAACACTGAAGCTTTCTTT. Full variable domain (remainder filled in from reference TRBV7-9 and TRBJ1-1): DTGVSQNPRHKITKRGQNVTFRCDPISEHNRLYWYRQTLGQGPEFLTYFQNEAQLEKSRLLSDRFSAERPKGSFSTLEIQRTEQGDSAMYLCASSLGAGALNTEAFFGQGTRLTVV.

The rearrangement joins TRBV7-2 to TRBJ2-3; 8 nucleotides agree with TRBD1. The CDR3 runs 14 residues. Losses at the gene ends were 2 bases for V and 8 bases for J; bases not matched to a gene: 6. Germline V gives CDR1 SGHTA, CDR2 FQGNSA. In DNA, the CDR3 is TGTGCCAGCAGCTTAAATCGACAGGGGAGTACGCAGTATTTT. This codes for CASSLNRQGSTQYF.